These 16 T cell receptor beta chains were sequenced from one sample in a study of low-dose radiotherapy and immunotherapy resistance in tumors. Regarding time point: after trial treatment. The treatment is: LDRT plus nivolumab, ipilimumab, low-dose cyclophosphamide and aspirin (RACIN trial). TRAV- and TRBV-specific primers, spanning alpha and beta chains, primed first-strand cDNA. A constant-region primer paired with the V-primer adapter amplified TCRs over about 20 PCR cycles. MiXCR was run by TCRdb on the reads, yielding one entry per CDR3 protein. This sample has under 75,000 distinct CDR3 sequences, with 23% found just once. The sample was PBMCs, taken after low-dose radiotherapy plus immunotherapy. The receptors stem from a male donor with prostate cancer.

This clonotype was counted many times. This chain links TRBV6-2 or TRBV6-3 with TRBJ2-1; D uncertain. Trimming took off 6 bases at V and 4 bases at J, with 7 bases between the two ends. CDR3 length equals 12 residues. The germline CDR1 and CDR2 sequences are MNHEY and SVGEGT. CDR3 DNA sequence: TGTGCCAGCAGACCCCAATACAATGAGCAGTTCTTC. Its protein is CASRPQYNEQFF.

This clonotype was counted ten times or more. DNA of the CDR3: TGTGCCAGCACGCGGGAGGGTCACTACACCTTC. Translation: CASTREGHYTF. The chain uses TRBV6-6 and TRBJ1-2; no clear D gene. Germline CDR1 and CDR2: MNHNY and SVGAGI (reference sequence). V lost 7 bases to trimming and J lost 10 bases, with 13 bases between them. The CDR3 consists of 11 residues.

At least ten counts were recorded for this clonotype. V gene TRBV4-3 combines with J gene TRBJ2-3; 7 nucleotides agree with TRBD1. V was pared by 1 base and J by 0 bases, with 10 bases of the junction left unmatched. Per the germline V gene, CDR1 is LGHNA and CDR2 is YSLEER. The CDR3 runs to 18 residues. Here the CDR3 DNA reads TGCGCCAGCAGCCAAGCGAGTTCCATACAGGGGAGCACAGATACGCAGTATTTT. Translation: CASSQASSIQGSTDTQYF.

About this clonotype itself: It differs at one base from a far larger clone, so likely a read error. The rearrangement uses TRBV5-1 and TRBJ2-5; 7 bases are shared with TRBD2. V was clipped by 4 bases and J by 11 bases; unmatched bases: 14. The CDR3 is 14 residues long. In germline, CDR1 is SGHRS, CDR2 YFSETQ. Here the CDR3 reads CASSPRGGSNEQYF. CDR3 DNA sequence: TGCGCCAGCAGCCCGCGCGGGGGTTCGAATGAGCAGTACTTC.

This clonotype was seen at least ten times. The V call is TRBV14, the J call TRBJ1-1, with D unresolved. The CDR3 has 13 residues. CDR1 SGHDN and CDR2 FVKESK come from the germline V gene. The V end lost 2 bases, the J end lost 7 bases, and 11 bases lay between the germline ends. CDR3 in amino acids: CASSQIQTSEAFF. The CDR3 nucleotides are TGTGCCAGCAGCCAAATCCAGACTAGTGAAGCTTTCTTT.

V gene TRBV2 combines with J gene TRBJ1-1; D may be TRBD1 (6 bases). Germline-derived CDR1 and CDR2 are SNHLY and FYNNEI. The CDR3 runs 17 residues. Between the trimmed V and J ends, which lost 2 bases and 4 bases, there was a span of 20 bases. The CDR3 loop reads CASSELYGGRTGTEAFF. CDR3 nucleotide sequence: TGTGCCAGCAGTGAACTCTATGGGGGGCGAACGGGCACTGAAGCTTTCTTT.

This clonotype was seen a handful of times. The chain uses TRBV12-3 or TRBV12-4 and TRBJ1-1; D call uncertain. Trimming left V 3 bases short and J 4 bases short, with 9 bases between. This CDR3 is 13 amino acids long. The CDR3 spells CASSFAGPTEAFF. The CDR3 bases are TGTGCCAGCAGTTTTGCCGGGCCCACTGAAGCTTTCTTT.

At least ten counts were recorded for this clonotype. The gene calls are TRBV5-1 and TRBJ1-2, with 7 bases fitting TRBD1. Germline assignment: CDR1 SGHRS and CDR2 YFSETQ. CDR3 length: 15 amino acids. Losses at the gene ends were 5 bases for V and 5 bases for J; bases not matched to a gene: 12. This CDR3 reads CASRSQTGIFYGYTF. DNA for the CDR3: TGCGCCAGCAGATCCCAGACAGGGATTTTTTATGGCTACACCTTC.

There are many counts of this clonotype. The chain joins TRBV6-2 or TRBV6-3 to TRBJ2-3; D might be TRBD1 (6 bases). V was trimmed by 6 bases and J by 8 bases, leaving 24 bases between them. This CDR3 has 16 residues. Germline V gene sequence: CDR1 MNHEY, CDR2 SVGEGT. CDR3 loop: CASRRSPGHRIGTQYF. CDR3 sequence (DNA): TGTGCCAGCAGACGCTCTCCGGGACACCGGATAGGTACGCAGTATTTT.

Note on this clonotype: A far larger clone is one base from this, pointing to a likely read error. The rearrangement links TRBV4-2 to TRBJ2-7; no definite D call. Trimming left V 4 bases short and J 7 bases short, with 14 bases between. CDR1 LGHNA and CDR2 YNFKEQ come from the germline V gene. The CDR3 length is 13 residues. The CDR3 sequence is CASSLGPANEQYF. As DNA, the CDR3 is TGTGCCAGCAGCCTCGGTCCAGCCAATGAGCAGTACTTC.

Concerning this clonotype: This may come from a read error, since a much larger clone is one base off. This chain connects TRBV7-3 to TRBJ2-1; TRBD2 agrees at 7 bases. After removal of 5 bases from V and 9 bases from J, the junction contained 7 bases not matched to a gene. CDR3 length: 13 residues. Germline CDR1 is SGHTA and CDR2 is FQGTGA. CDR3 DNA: TGTGCCAGCAGCCCCGGACTAGTCATTGAGCAGTTCTTC. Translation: CASSPGLVIEQFF.

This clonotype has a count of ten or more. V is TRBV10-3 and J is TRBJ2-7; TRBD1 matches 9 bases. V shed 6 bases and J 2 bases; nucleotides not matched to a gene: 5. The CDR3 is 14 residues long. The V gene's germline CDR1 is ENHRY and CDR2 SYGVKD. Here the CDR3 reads CAISPGQGTYEQYF. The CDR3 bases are TGTGCCATCAGCCCGGGACAGGGAACCTACGAGCAGTACTTC.

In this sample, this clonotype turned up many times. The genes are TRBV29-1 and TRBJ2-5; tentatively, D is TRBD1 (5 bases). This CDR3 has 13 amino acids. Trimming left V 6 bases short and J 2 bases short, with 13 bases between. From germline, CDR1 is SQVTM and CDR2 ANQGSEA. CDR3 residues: CSVVTGIQETQYF. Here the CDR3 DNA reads TGCAGCGTCGTTACAGGCATACAAGAGACCCAGTACTTC.

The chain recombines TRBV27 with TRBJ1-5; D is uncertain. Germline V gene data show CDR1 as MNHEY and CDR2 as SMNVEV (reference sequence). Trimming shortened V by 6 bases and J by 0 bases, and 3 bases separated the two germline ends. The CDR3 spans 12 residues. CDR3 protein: CASRYSNQPQHF. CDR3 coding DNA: TGTGCCAGCAGGTATAGCAATCAGCCCCAGCATTTT.

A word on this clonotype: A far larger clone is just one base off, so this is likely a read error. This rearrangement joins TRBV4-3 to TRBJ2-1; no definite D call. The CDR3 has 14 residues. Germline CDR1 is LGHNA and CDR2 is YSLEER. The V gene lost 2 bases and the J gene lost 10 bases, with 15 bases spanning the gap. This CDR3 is CASSQPAGSYEQFF. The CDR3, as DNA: TGCGCCAGCAGCCAACCTGCAGGCTCCTACGAGCAGTTCTTC.

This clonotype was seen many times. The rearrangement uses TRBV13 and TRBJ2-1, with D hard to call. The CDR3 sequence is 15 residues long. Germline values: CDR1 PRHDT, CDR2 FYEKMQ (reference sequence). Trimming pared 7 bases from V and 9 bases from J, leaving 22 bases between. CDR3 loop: CASTPMRQAKGEQFF. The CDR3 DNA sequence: TGTGCCAGCACCCCAATGCGTCAGGCTAAGGGTGAGCAGTTCTTC. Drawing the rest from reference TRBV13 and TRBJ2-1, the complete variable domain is AAGVIQSPRHLIKEKRETATLKCYPIPRHDTVYWYQQGPGQDPQFLISFYEKMQSDKGSIPDRFSAQQFSDYHSELNMSSLELGDSALYFCASTPMRQAKGEQFFGPGTRLTVL.